This T cell receptor beta chain was documented in a study of blood T cells in healthy people across ages. The second PCR ran about 6 to 12 cycles with a sample-barcoded 5' primer and J-beta primers. One entry per CDR3 protein results from TCRdb running MiXCR on the 5' RACE reads. This table holds about 1.5 million distinct CDR3 sequences, less than 45% found once. The CDR3 consists of 13 residues. Germline trimming cut 6 bases from V and 5 bases from J; bases unmatched to any gene: 7. Per germline, CDR1 LGHDT and CDR2 YNNKEL (reference sequence). Sample: blood. This chain uses TRBV3-1 with TRBJ2-7; 7 bases agree with TRBD1. The receptor comes from a woman in her late teens or twenties in good health. For the CDR3, the DNA is TGTGCCAGCAGGGGAACAGGGGCCCACGAGCAGTACTTC. Amino acid sequence: CASRGTGAHEQYF.